This is a list of T cell receptor beta chains from one sample in a study of blood T cell repertoires in COVID-19. Sequencing used immunoSEQ multiplex PCR; TCRdb keeps in-frame clones, though not all of them. The sample contains over 130,000 clones, 87% of which appear only once. The source material was peripheral blood. The receptors here all came from a woman aged 60-70 years with active or convalescent COVID-19. Both conserved end residues are part of each CDR3. Each record gives: V gene, J gene, CDR3 protein.

v_call: TRBV7-9
j_call: TRBJ2-7
cdr3_aa: CASSTLGDRVSNEQYF

v_call: TRBV11-2
j_call: TRBJ2-7
cdr3_aa: CASSLASGPSYEQYF

v_call: TRBV6-6
j_call: TRBJ1-1
cdr3_aa: CASSGGQERRRTEAFF

v_call: TRBV7-2
j_call: TRBJ1-1
cdr3_aa: CASSLEVRTEAFF

v_call: TRBV5-5
j_call: TRBJ1-4
cdr3_aa: CASSLQNNEKLFF

v_call: TRBV29-1
j_call: TRBJ2-2
cdr3_aa: CSVRPGTGGGELFF

v_call: TRBV25-1
j_call: TRBJ1-6
cdr3_aa: CASSTARAGFDNSPLHF

v_call: TRBV2
j_call: TRBJ2-5
cdr3_aa: CASTEGGRGEETQYF

v_call: TRBV21-1
j_call: TRBJ1-1
cdr3_aa: CASSGRTGEAFF

v_call: TRBV30
j_call: TRBJ1-3
cdr3_aa: CAWSATGNTIYF